This T cell receptor beta chain was sequenced during a study of spatial heterogeneity in lung cancer. Regarding time point: sample taken at primary tumor resection. Samples came from roughly 72 TRACERx patients with untreated early-stage lung cancer. Whole RNA obtained from tumor, nontumor lung or frozen PBMC underwent sequencing without sorting. This clonotype is medium-sized within its sample. Its antigen is currently unknown. Individually, TCR cDNA molecules were each labelled with a unique molecular identifier. Each CDR3 protein is one row after TCRdb ran MiXCR on the 5' RACE reads. Of 3,000 to 3,500 distinct CDR3 sequences in the sample, roughly 16% were seen once. The CDR3 spans 17 residues. CDR1 is MNHNY, CDR2 SVGAGI, per germline (reference sequence). J gave up 5 bases and V 2 bases, and 12 bases lay outside the gene matches. The study's findings and limits: For expanded intratumoral alpha and beta TCRs, counts tracked tumor mutation counts. As ubiquitous and regional nonsynonymous mutations varied, counts of ubiquitous and regional expanded TCRs tracked them, respectively.

This TCR derives from a male donor with early-stage non-small cell lung cancer. The sequenced sample was lung tumor tissue, obtained at surgery. V is TRBV6-6 and J is TRBJ2-3; TRBD1 aligns across 8 bases. The CDR3 sequence is CASSYPTGVYRQDTQYF. The DNA for the CDR3 is TGTGCCAGCAGTTACCCGACAGGGGTTTATCGACAAGATACGCAGTATTTT.